This T cell receptor beta chain derives from a study of blood T cells in healthy people across ages. Study-wide findings and caveats: Changes seen in expanded clonotypes were possibly confounded by donor CMV status left unknown. Age advanced and TCR beta diversity per million T cells fell, roughly linearly. The long-lived group displayed more naive CD4+ cells, plus higher diversity, than the aged donors did. Considered underestimates were the diversity estimates obtained from one million T cells.

Germline V gene lookup returns CDR1 SEHNR and CDR2 FQNEAQ (reference sequence). CDR3 length: 14 amino acids. The V end was cut by 3 bases, the J end by 7 bases, with 12 bases between. Through a sample-barcoded 5' primer and a J-beta primer mix, a second PCR was run for roughly 6 to 12 cycles. TCRdb re-derived calls from the 5' RACE reads in MiXCR, one entry per CDR3 protein. The sample includes about a million distinct CDR3 sequences, roughly 51% seen only once; the top ten take about 20%. This clonotype was counted a few times. The target antigen is unknown. The clonotype comes from an older woman in good health. The sequencing input was blood. The rearrangement joins TRBV7-9 to TRBJ2-2, with a weak D call TRBD1 (5 bases). CDR3 sequence: CASSFRGANGELFF. CDR3 sequence (DNA): TGTGCCAGCAGCTTTAGGGGCGCGAACGGGGAGCTGTTTTTT. The whole variable domain, filled in from reference TRBV7-9 and TRBJ2-2, reads DTGVSQNPRHKITKRGQNVTFRCDPISEHNRLYWYRQTLGQGPEFLTYFQNEAQLEKSRLLSDRFSAERPKGSFSTLEIQRTEQGDSAMYLCASSFRGANGELFFGEGSRLTVL.